A single sample gave rise to the 21 T cell receptor beta chains below, sequenced in a study of T cell changes during pregnancy in multiple sclerosis. Assay used: immunoSEQ multiplex PCR; TCRdb lists only in-frame clones, some missing. This table holds roughly 110,000 clones, about nine tenths found once. The sequencing here drew on peripheral blood, taken after pregnancy. Every receptor here comes from a female donor with multiple sclerosis, enrolled in a pregnancy study.

This chain uses TRBV7-8 with TRBJ2-7; 8 positions agree with TRBD1. CDR1 is SGHVS and CDR2 is FQNEAQ in the germline V gene. CDR3 length equals 16 residues. The V gene end was trimmed by 5 bases and the J gene end by 6 bases; junction bases not matched to a gene: 15. CDR3: CASSLNPGQALLEQYF. The CDR3 nucleotides read TGTGCCAGCAGCCTCAACCCGGGACAGGCCCTACTCGAGCAGTACTTC.

Here the CDR3 DNA reads TGTGCCAGCAGTGGGGCTAGCGGGAGTGATACAGATACGCAGTATTTT. It yields the protein CASSGASGSDTDTQYF. The J gene is TRBJ2-3, the V gene TRBV2; 10 bases match TRBD2. This CDR3 contains 16 residues. Per the germline V gene, CDR1 is SNHLY and CDR2 is FYNNEI. V shed 4 bases and J 3 bases; nucleotides not matched to a gene: 7.

The chain has TRBV30 and TRBJ1-4, with no clear D. From germline, CDR1 is GTSNPN and CDR2 SVGIG (reference sequence). Trimming left V 3 bases short and J 8 bases short, with 16 bases between. This CDR3 spans 14 amino acids. CDR3 sequence: CAWRAPGSGEKLFF. The CDR3 coding sequence is TGTGCCTGGAGGGCTCCTGGATCGGGAGAAAAACTGTTTTTT.

The CDR3 coding sequence is TGTGCCATCAGGACCGGACAGGGTAGGGATCAGCCCCAGCATTTT. Translating gives CAIRTGQGRDQPQHF. The chain links TRBV10-3 to TRBJ1-5; 8 nucleotides match TRBD1. Unmatched junction bases numbered 9, after V lost 6 bases and J lost 5 bases. CDR1 is ENHRY, CDR2 SYGVKD, per germline. This CDR3 contains 15 residues.

Only one count was recorded for this clone. The CDR3 region is CASSLGGTAYEQYF. The CDR3, as DNA: TGCGCCAGCAGCTTGGGGGGGACAGCCTACGAGCAGTACTTC. This chain uses TRBV5-1 with TRBJ2-7; TRBD1 agrees at 7 bases. The V and J ends lost 0 bases and 2 bases, in that order; junction bases with no gene match: 2. The length of the CDR3 is 14 residues. Germline V CDR1 and CDR2: SGHRS, YFSETQ.

This sequence joins TRBV30 and TRBJ1-1, with a possible D match to TRBD1 (5 bases). CDR3 length equals 11 residues. CDR1 is GTSNPN and CDR2 is SVGIG in the germline V gene (reference sequence). V was pared by 6 bases and J by 1 base, with 6 bases between. CDR3 coding DNA: TGTGCCTGCCAGGGGAACACTGAAGCTTTCTTT. Translating gives CACQGNTEAFF. Based on the CDR3 plus reference TRBV30 and TRBJ1-1, the full variable domain is SQTIHQWPATLVQPVGSPLSLECTVEGTSNPNLYWYRQAAGRGLQLLFYSVGIGQISSEVPQNLSASRPQDRQFILSSKKLLLSDSGFYLCACQGNTEAFFGQGTRLTVV.

The chain couples TRBV2 to TRBJ1-2, with D possibly matching TRBD1 (6 bases). The CDR3 length is 12 residues. Germline V CDR1 and CDR2: SNHLY, FYNNEI. V was trimmed by 7 bases and J by 1 base, leaving 7 bases between them. The CDR3 reads CASTDSNYGYTF. CDR3 in DNA: TGTGCCAGCACGGACAGTAACTATGGCTACACCTTC.

V is TRBV6-1 and J is TRBJ1-5; TRBD1 might be the D (6 bases). V lost 6 bases, J lost 9 bases, and 12 bases lay in between. The germline gives CDR1 MNHNS, CDR2 SASEGT. The CDR3 spans 12 residues. This CDR3 is CASRTTGPPQHF. The CDR3 DNA reads as TGTGCCAGCAGAACGACAGGCCCGCCCCAGCATTTT.

Only one count was recorded for this clone. The chain recombines TRBV15 with TRBJ1-1; the match to TRBD1 covers 9 bases. The CDR3 has 15 amino acids. The trim removed 1 base at V and 4 bases at J, leaving 4 bases unmatched. Looked up from germline, CDR1 is LNHNV and CDR2 is YYDKDF (reference sequence). In DNA, the CDR3 is TGTGCCACCAGCAGAGTAGGGACAGGGATCACTGAAGCTTTCTTT. Residues: CATSRVGTGITEAFF.

This chain uses TRBV19 with TRBJ1-5; D is ambiguous. The germline gives CDR1 LNHDA, CDR2 SQIVND (reference sequence). Trimming removed 2 bases at V and 0 bases at J, with 8 bases between. The CDR3 has 15 residues. The CDR3 sequence is CASSISDNSNQPQHF. The CDR3 region has the DNA TGTGCCAGTAGTATATCCGACAATAGCAATCAGCCCCAGCATTTT.

Notes on this clone: Other DNA sequences within the sample encode an identical CDR3. The chain combines TRBV5-4 with TRBJ2-5, with 12 bases lining up with TRBD2. This CDR3 is built from 16 residues. V gave up 0 bases and J gave up 5 bases; unmatched junction bases: 5. Germline V gene data show CDR1 as SGHNT and CDR2 as YYREEE (reference sequence). In nucleotides, the CDR3 is TGTGCCAGCAGCTTGGCTAGCGGGAGGGCCTCGGAGACCCAGTACTTC. Translation gives CASSLASGRASETQYF.

The J gene is TRBJ2-1, the V gene TRBV9; TRBD2 might be the D (6 bases). This CDR3 contains 14 residues. V shed 0 bases and J shed 9 bases, with 13 bases lying between them. Germline loops: CDR1 SGDLS, CDR2 YYNGEE. As DNA, the CDR3 is TGTGCCAGCAGCGTAGGCGGGAAACAAACTGAGCAGTTCTTC. Translating it yields CASSVGGKQTEQFF.

The V gene is TRBV7-3, the J gene TRBJ1-1; no clear D. Germline values: CDR1 SGHTA, CDR2 FQGTGA. The CDR3 has 13 amino acids. The V gene lost 2 bases and the J gene lost 1 base, with 5 bases spanning the gap. This CDR3 reads CASSLYKNTEAFF. CDR3 coding DNA: TGTGCCAGCAGCTTATATAAGAACACTGAAGCTTTCTTT.

The DNA for the CDR3 is TGCAGCGTCGCCGGGACTCCCTACGAGCAGTACTTC. Its protein product is CSVAGTPYEQYF. This rearrangement joins TRBV29-1 to TRBJ2-7; the D gene is possibly TRBD2 (6 bases). The germline V gene has CDR1 SQVTM and CDR2 ANQGSEA. The CDR3 consists of 12 residues. The V end was cut by 6 bases, the J end by 2 bases, with 11 bases between.

The chain recombines TRBV5-1 with TRBJ2-1; TRBD2 matches at 8 bases. Germline values: CDR1 SGHRS, CDR2 YFSETQ. The V segment lost 1 base and the J segment 7 bases; nucleotides outside the gene matches: 4. This CDR3 comprises 14 residues. CDR3 DNA: TGCGCCAGCAGCTTGAGCGGGAGTCGGAATGAGCAGTTCTTC. Amino acid sequence: CASSLSGSRNEQFF.

The V call is TRBV7-9, the J call TRBJ2-7, with 14 bases identical to TRBD2. The CDR3 runs 14 residues. CDR1 and CDR2 (germline): SEHNR, FQNEAQ (reference sequence). V was pared by 4 bases and J by 7 bases, with 3 bases of the junction left unmatched. This CDR3 is CASSSTSGRDEQYF. CDR3 nucleotide sequence: TGTGCCAGCAGCTCGACTAGCGGGAGGGATGAGCAGTACTTC. Using reference TRBV7-9 and TRBJ2-7 for the parts outside the CDR3, the full variable domain is DTGVSQNPRHKITKRGQNVTFRCDPISEHNRLYWYRQTLGQGPEFLTYFQNEAQLEKSRLLSDRFSAERPKGSFSTLEIQRTEQGDSAMYLCASSSTSGRDEQYFGPGTRLTVT.

This chain uses TRBV5-8 with TRBJ2-1; D may be TRBD2 (6 bases). V gave up 3 bases and J gave up 5 bases, with 18 bases separating them. Germline CDR1 reads SGHTS; CDR2 reads YDEGEE. This CDR3 region has 16 residues. CDR3 residues: CASSWGRRGGNNEQFF. Here the CDR3 DNA reads TGTGCCAGCAGCTGGGGTAGGCGGGGCGGCAACAATGAGCAGTTCTTC.

J is TRBJ2-1 and V is TRBV19, with 8 positions matching TRBD1. Germline CDR1 is LNHDA and CDR2 is SQIVND (reference sequence). Trimming cost V 3 bases and J 4 bases; bases outside gene matches: 5. This CDR3 contains 15 residues. This chain's CDR3 is CASSIEGQAYNEQFF. In DNA, the CDR3 is TGTGCCAGTAGTATCGAGGGACAGGCATACAATGAGCAGTTCTTC.

This clone was seen only once. The chain is built from TRBV28 and TRBJ2-1, with 8 bases matching TRBD2. This CDR3 region has 15 residues. J was trimmed by 12 bases and V by 3 bases; bases with no gene match: 13. CDR1 and CDR2 (germline): MDHEN, SYDVKM. The CDR3 bases are TGTGCCAGCAGTTTCAATAGCGGGAACGGCCTAGGGCAGTTCTTC. Translating it yields CASSFNSGNGLGQFF.

The rearrangement links TRBV5-1 to TRBJ2-1, with 8 positions matching TRBD2. The J segment lost 2 bases and the V segment lost 1 base, leaving 8 bases of the junction unmatched. The CDR3 contains 17 residues. CDR1 is SGHRS, CDR2 YFSETQ, per germline. CDR3 protein: CASSLSTSGATYNEQFF. CDR3 DNA: TGCGCCAGCAGCTTGAGTACTAGCGGCGCAACCTACAATGAGCAGTTCTTC.

This CDR3 reads CAWSDPGPRDRVMVVGEKLFF. CDR3 nucleotides: TGTGCCTGGAGTGACCCAGGCCCCCGGGACAGGGTAATGGTTGTCGGTGAAAAACTGTTTTTT. The chain couples TRBV30 to TRBJ1-4, with TRBD1 identical over 9 bases. The CDR3 has 21 residues. CDR1 is GTSNPN, CDR2 SVGIG, per germline (reference sequence). The V and J ends lost 1 base and 7 bases, in that order; junction bases with no gene match: 25.